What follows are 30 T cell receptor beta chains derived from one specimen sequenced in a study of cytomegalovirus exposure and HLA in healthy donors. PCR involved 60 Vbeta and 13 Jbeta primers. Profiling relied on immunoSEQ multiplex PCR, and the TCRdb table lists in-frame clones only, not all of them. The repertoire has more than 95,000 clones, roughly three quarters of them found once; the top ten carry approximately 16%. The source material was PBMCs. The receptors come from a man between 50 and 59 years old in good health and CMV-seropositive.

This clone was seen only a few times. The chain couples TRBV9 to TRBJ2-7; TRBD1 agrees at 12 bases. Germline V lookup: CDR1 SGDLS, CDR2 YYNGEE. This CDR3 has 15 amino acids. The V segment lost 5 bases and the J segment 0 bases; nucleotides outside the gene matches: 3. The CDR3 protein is CASSQGQGASYEQYF. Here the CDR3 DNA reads TGTGCCAGCAGTCAGGGACAGGGGGCCTCCTACGAGCAGTACTTC.

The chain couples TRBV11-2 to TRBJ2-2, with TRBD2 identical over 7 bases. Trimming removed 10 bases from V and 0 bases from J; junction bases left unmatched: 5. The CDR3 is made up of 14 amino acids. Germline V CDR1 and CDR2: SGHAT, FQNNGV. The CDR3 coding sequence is TGTGCCACCGTCGGACTAGCGAACACCGGGGAGCTGTTTTTT. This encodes CATVGLANTGELFF.

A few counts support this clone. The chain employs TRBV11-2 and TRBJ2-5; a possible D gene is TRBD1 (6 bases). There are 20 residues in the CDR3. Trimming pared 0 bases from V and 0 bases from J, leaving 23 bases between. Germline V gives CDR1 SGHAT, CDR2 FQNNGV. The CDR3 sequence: CASSLELGQFSSQYQETQYF. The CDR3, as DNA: TGTGCCAGCAGCTTAGAGTTGGGACAATTTTCATCCCAGTACCAAGAGACCCAGTACTTC.

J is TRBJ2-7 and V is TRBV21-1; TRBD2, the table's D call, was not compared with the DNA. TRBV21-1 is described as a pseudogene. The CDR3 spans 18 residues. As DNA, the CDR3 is TGTGCCAGCAGCAGATTTACCCCGAGGAGGCTCCTCTCCTACGAGCAGTACTTC. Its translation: CASSRFTPRRLLSYEQYF.

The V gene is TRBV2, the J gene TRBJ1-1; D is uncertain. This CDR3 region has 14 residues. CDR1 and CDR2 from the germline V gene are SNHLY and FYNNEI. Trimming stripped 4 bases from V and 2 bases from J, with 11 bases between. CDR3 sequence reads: CASSGTGGNTEAFF. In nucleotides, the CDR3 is TGTGCCAGCAGTGGAACGGGTGGCAACACTGAAGCTTTCTTT.

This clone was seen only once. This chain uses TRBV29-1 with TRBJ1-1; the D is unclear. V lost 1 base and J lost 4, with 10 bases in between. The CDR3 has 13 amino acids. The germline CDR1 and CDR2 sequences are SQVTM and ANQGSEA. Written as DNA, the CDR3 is TGCAGCGTTGAAGGAGGGAAGGGCACTGAAGCTTTCTTT. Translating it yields CSVEGGKGTEAFF. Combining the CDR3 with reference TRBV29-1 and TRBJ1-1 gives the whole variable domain SAVISQKPSRDICQRGTSLTIQCQVDSQVTMMFWYRQQPGQSLTLIATANQGSEATYESGFVIDKFPISRPNLTFSTLTVSNMSPEDSSIYLCSVEGGKGTEAFFGQGTRLTVV.

The DNA for the CDR3 is TGTGCCAGCAGTTACTCGGGAGGGTCTGGTAATTCACCCCTCCACTTT. This sequence encodes CASSYSGGSGNSPLHF. This chain links TRBV6-5 with TRBJ1-6; D unresolved. Per germline, CDR1 MNHEY and CDR2 SVGAGI. The CDR3 is 16 residues long. The V and J ends lost 0 bases and 6 bases respectively, with 12 bases between them.

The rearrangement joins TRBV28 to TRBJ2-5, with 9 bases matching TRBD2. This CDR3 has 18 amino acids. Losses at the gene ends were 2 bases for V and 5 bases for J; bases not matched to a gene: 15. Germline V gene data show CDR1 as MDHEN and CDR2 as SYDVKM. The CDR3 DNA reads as TGTGCCAGCAGTTTACCCGCCGTTTTAGTAGCGGGGGCGGAGACCCAGTACTTC. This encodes CASSLPAVLVAGAETQYF.

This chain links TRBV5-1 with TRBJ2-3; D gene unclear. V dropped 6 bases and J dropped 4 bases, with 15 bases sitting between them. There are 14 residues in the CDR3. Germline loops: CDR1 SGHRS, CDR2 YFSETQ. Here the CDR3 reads CASMQAIFADTQYF. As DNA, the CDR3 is TGCGCCAGCATGCAGGCTATCTTCGCAGATACGCAGTATTTT.

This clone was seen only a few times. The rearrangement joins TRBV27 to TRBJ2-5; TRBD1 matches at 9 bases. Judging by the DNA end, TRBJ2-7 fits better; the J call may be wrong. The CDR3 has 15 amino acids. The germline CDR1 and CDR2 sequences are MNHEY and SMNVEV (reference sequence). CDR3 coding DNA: TGTGCCAGCAGTTCCGACAGGGGGGCAACCTACGAGCAGTACTTC. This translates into CASSSDRGATYEQYF.

The CDR3 region is CASSQRTGGYQPQHF. CDR3 sequence (DNA): TGTGCCAGCAGTCAAAGGACAGGGGGTTATCAGCCCCAGCATTTT. The V and J genes are TRBV28 and TRBJ1-5; 10 positions agree with TRBD1. V lost 5 bases, J lost 5 bases, and 6 bases stayed unmatched. This CDR3 contains 15 residues. CDR1 MDHEN and CDR2 SYDVKM come from the germline V gene.

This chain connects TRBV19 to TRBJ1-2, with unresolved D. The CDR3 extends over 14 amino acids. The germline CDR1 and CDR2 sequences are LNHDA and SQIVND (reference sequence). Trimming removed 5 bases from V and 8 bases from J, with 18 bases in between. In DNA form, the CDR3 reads TGTGCCAGTAGTGTCCGTCAGGCCGACACGGGCTACACCTTC. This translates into CASSVRQADTGYTF.

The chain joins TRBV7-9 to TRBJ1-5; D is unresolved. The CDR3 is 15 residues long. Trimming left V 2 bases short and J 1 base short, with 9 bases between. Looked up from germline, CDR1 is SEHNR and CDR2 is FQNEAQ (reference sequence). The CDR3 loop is CASSLSHSSNQPQHF. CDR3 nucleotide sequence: TGTGCCAGCAGCTTATCACATTCCAGCAATCAGCCCCAGCATTTT. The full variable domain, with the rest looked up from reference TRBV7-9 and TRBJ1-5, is DTGVSQNPRHKITKRGQNVTFRCDPISEHNRLYWYRQTLGQGPEFLTYFQNEAQLEKSRLLSDRFSAERPKGSFSTLEIQRTEQGDSAMYLCASSLSHSSNQPQHFGDGTRLSIL.

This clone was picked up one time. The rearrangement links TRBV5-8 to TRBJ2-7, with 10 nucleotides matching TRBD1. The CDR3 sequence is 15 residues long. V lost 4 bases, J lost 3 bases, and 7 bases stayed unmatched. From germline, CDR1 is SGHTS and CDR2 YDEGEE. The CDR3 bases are TGTGCCAGCAGCCACCGGGGGGACAGGGGCTACGAGCAGTACTTC. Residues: CASSHRGDRGYEQYF.

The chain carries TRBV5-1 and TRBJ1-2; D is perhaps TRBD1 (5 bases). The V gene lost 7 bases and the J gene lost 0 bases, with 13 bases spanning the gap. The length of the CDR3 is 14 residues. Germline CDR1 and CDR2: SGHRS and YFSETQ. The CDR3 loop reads CASGRGDSNYGYTF. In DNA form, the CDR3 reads TGCGCCAGCGGACGAGGGGACTCTAACTATGGCTACACCTTC.

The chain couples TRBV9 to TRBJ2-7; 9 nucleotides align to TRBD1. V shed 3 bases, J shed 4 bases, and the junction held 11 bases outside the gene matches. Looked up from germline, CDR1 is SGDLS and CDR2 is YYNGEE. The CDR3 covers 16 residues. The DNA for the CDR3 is TGTGCCAGCAGCGAAGGACAGGGGAGTATGTTGTACGAGCAGTACTTC. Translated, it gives CASSEGQGSMLYEQYF.

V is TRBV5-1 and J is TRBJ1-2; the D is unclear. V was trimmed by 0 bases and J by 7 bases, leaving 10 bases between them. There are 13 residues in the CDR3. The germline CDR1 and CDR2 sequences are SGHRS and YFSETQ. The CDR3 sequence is CASSLDPTSGYTF. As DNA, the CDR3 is TGCGCCAGCAGCTTGGACCCGACTTCTGGCTACACCTTC.

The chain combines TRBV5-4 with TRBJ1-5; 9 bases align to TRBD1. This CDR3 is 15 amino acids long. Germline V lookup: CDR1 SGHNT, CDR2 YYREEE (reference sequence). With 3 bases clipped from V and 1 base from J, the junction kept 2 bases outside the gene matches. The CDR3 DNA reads TGTGCCAGCAGCTCGGACAGGGGAAGCAATCAGCCCCAGCATTTT. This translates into CASSSDRGSNQPQHF.

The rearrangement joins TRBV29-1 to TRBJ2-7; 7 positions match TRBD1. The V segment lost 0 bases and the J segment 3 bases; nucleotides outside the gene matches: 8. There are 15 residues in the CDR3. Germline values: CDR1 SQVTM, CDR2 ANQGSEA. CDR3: CSVEDRRQGRYEQYF. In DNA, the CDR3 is TGCAGCGTTGAAGATAGGAGACAGGGTCGCTACGAGCAGTACTTC.

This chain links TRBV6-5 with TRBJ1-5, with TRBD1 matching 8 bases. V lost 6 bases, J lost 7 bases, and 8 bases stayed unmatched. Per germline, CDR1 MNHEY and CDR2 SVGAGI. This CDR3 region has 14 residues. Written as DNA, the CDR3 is TGTGCCAGCAGCTACAACAGGGGGAACCAGCCCCAGCATTTT. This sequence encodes CASSYNRGNQPQHF.

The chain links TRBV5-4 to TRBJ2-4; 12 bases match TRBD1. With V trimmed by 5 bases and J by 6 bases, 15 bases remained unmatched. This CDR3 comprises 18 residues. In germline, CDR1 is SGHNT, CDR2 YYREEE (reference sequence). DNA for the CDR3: TGTGCCAGCAGTTCCGACCGCCGGGACAGGGGGCGCGGAAACATTCAGTACTTC. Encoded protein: CASSSDRRDRGRGNIQYF.

The CDR3 here is CSVEEFYEQYF. The DNA for the CDR3 is TGCAGCGTTGAGGAGTTCTACGAGCAGTACTTC. The genes are TRBV29-1 and TRBJ2-7, with D unresolved. The ends were cut back, 3 bases at V and 3 bases at J, with 6 bases in the middle. Germline CDR1 reads SQVTM; CDR2 reads ANQGSEA. The CDR3 covers 11 residues.

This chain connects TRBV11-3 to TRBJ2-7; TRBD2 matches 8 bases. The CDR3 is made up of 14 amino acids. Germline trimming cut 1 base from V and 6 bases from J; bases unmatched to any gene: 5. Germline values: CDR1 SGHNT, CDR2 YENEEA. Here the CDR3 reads CASSLGGRSREQYF. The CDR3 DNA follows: TGTGCCAGCAGCTTAGGCGGGAGGTCGCGCGAGCAGTACTTC. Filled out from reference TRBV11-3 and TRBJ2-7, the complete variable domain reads EAGVVQSPRYKIIEKKQPVAFWCNPISGHNTLYWYLQNLGQGPELLIRYENEEAVDDSQLPKDRFSAERLKGVDSTLKIQPAELGDSAVYLCASSLGGRSREQYFGPGTRLTVT.

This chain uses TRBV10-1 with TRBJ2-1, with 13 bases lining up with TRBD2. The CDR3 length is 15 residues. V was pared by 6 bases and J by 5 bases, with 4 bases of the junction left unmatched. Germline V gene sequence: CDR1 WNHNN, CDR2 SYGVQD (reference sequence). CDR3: CASSSGTSGNNEQFF. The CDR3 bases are TGCGCCAGCAGCTCCGGGACTAGCGGGAACAATGAGCAGTTCTTC.

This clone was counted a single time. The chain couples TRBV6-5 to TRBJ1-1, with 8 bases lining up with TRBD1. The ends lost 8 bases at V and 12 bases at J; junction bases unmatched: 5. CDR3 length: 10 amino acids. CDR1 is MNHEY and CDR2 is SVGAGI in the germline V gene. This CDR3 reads CASGQGLTFF. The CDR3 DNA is TGTGCCAGCGGACAGGGATTGACTTTCTTT.

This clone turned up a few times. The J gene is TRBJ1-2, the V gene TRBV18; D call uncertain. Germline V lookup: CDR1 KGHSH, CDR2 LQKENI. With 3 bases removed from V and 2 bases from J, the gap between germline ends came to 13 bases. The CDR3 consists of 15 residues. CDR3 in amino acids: CASSPPSGENYGYTF. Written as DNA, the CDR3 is TGTGCCAGCTCACCGCCTTCGGGAGAGAACTATGGCTACACCTTC.

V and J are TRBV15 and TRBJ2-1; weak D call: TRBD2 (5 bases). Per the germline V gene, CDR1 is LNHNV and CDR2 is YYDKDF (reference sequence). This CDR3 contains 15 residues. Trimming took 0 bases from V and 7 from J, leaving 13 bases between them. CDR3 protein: CATSRDQRERNEQFF. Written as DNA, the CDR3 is TGTGCCACCAGCAGAGATCAGAGGGAGCGGAATGAGCAGTTCTTC.

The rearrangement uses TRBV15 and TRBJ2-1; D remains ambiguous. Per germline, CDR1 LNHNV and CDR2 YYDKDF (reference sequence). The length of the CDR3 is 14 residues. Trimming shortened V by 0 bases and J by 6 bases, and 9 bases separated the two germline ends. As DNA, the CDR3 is TGTGCCACCAGCAGAGACATCCCCCCCAATGAGCAGTTCTTC. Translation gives CATSRDIPPNEQFF.

The CDR3 DNA reads TGTGCCAGCACAACTACGAACACCGGGGAGCTGTTTTTT. It is translated as CASTTTNTGELFF. This chain links TRBV11-3 with TRBJ2-2; no definite D call. V lost 7 bases, J lost 0 bases, and 6 bases lay in between. Germline assignment: CDR1 SGHNT and CDR2 YENEEA. The CDR3 extends over 13 amino acids.

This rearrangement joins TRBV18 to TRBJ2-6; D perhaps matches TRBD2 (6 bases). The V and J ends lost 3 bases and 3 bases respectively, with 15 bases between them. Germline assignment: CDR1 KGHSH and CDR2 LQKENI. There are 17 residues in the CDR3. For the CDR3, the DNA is TGTGCCAGCTCACCCGGGGGAAGCTCCGGTGGGGCCAACGTCCTGACTTTC. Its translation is CASSPGGSSGGANVLTF.